Listed below are T cell receptor beta chains from one sample, sequenced in a study of cytomegalovirus exposure and HLA in healthy donors. Method: immunoSEQ multiplex PCR; TCRdb's copy keeps in-frame clones and lacks some. The table shows 110,000 to 150,000 clones, with approximately 9% occurring only once. The specimen was PBMCs. Source of these receptors: a male donor in good health and CMV-seronegative. Both conserved end residues are part of each CDR3. Fields, in order: V gene, D gene, clone size, CDR3 length, J gene, CDR3 DNA, CDR3 protein. A D gene is named only where the DNA matches it firmly. A row's size may be missing; if present it is once, few, many or a size class.

v_call: TRBV28; d_call: TRBD1; clone_size: -; cdr3_length: 13; j_call: TRBJ1-1; cdr3_nt: TGTGCCAGCCATCCGACAGGGGGCTCTGAAGCTTTCTTT; cdr3_aa: CASHPTGGSEAFF
v_call: TRBV9; d_call: TRBD2; clone_size: -; cdr3_length: 19; j_call: TRBJ2-1; cdr3_nt: TGTGCCAGCAGCGCACCGGGACTATCAATCGGGTCGGGGAACAATGAGCAGTTCTTC; cdr3_aa: CASSAPGLSIGSGNNEQFF
v_call: TRBV4-3; d_call: TRBD1; clone_size: few; cdr3_length: 16; j_call: TRBJ1-4; cdr3_nt: TGCGCCAGCAGCAAACGACAGGGAGAAACTAATGAAAAACTGTTTTTT; cdr3_aa: CASSKRQGETNEKLFF
v_call: TRBV5-1; d_call: TRBD1; clone_size: -; cdr3_length: 15; j_call: TRBJ2-1; cdr3_nt: TGCGCCAGCAGCTTGGGGGACAGCTCCTACAATGAGCAGTTCTTC; cdr3_aa: CASSLGDSSYNEQFF
v_call: TRBV6-4; d_call: TRBD1; clone_size: few; cdr3_length: 15; j_call: TRBJ2-1; cdr3_nt: TGTGCCAGCAGCGCCTCCGGACAGGGCGGCGATGAGCAGTTCTTC; cdr3_aa: CASSASGQGGDEQFF
v_call: TRBV7-2; d_call: TRBD2; clone_size: -; cdr3_length: 15; j_call: TRBJ2-5; cdr3_nt: TGTGCCAGCAGCTTAGGAGCGGGAGGGGGTGAGACCCAGTACTTC; cdr3_aa: CASSLGAGGGETQYF
v_call: TRBV28; d_call: -; clone_size: few; cdr3_length: 15; j_call: TRBJ2-3; cdr3_nt: TGTGCCAGCAGCCCTCGGGACACCTACACAGATACGCAGTATTTT; cdr3_aa: CASSPRDTYTDTQYF
v_call: TRBV6-5; d_call: -; clone_size: few; cdr3_length: 15; j_call: TRBJ1-1; cdr3_nt: TGTGCCAGCAGTTACTCTACCCTAAGGGGCACTGAAGCTTTCTTT; cdr3_aa: CASSYSTLRGTEAFF
v_call: TRBV6-5; d_call: -; clone_size: few; cdr3_length: 16; j_call: TRBJ2-5; cdr3_nt: TGTGCCAGCAGTTACTCCCGGGGTAGCGGTACGGGGACCCAGTACTTC; cdr3_aa: CASSYSRGSGTGTQYF
v_call: TRBV19; d_call: -; clone_size: -; cdr3_length: 12; j_call: TRBJ1-2; cdr3_nt: TGTGCCAGTAGTATCCTCCCTTATGGCTACACCTTC; cdr3_aa: CASSILPYGYTF
v_call: TRBV28; d_call: -; clone_size: few; cdr3_length: 14; j_call: TRBJ1-1; cdr3_nt: TGTGCCAGCAGTTCCTCGTGGAGGGACACTGAAGCTTTCTTT; cdr3_aa: CASSSSWRDTEAFF
v_call: TRBV10-3; d_call: -; clone_size: -; cdr3_length: 14; j_call: TRBJ2-5; cdr3_nt: TGTGCCATCAGCGGGGATTCCTGGTCGGAGACCCAGTACTTC; cdr3_aa: CAISGDSWSETQYF
v_call: TRBV5-4; d_call: -; clone_size: -; cdr3_length: 14; j_call: TRBJ1-1; cdr3_nt: TGTGCCAGCAGCTTACAGGGTTTTGTCACTGAAGCTTTCTTT; cdr3_aa: CASSLQGFVTEAFF
v_call: TRBV19; d_call: -; clone_size: -; cdr3_length: 16; j_call: TRBJ1-5; cdr3_nt: TGTGCCAGTAGTACCCTCCGGGACACTTACAATCAGCCCCAGCATTTT; cdr3_aa: CASSTLRDTYNQPQHF
v_call: TRBV7-6; d_call: -; clone_size: few; cdr3_length: 14; j_call: TRBJ2-5; cdr3_nt: TGTGCCAGCAGCTTATGGCGGCGGGAAGAGACCCAGTACTTC; cdr3_aa: CASSLWRREETQYF
v_call: TRBV7-9; d_call: TRBD1; clone_size: -; cdr3_length: 16; j_call: TRBJ1-4; cdr3_nt: TGTGCCAGCAACCTCGGACAGGGGGCCTTTAATGAAAAACTGTTTTTT; cdr3_aa: CASNLGQGAFNEKLFF